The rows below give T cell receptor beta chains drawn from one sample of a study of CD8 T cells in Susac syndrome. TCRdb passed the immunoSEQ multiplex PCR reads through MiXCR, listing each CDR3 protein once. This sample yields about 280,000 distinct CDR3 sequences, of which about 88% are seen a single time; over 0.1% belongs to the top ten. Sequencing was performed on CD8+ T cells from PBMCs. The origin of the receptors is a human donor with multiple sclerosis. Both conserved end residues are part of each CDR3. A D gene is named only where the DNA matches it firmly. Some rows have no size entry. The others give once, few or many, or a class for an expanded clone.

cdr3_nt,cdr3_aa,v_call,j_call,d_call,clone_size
TGTGCCAGCAGCTTCCCCGACAGGGGCGGCCACGAGCAGTACTTC,CASSFPDRGGHEQYF,TRBV7-9,TRBJ2-7,TRBD1,once
TGTGCCAGCAGCCCCGCGAGGCCCATGAACACTGAAGCTTTCTTT,CASSPARPMNTEAFF,TRBV7-9,TRBJ1-1,.,.
TGTGCCAGCAGTCCACGAAATCAGCCCCAGCATTTT,CASSPRNQPQHF,TRBV28,TRBJ1-5,.,.
TGTGCCAGCAGTTTTGACAGGGTTAGCTACGAGCAGTACTTC,CASSFDRVSYEQYF,TRBV28,TRBJ2-7,TRBD1,.
TGTGCCAGCAGCTTCGAGACAGGGGCTCCCGAGCAGTACTTC,CASSFETGAPEQYF,TRBV13,TRBJ2-7,TRBD1,.
TGTGCCAGCAGTGAATCCGGTGGAACCTACGAGCAGTACTTC,CASSESGGTYEQYF,TRBV2,TRBJ2-7,.,.
TGTGCCAGCAGCGTAACCCCCGTGGGACAGAGCTCCTACAATGAGCAGTTCTTC,CASSVTPVGQSSYNEQFF,TRBV9,TRBJ2-1,TRBD1,.
TGCGCCAGCAGCTCGGACAGGGGGATGCCAGATACGCAGTATTTT,CASSSDRGMPDTQYF,TRBV5-1,TRBJ2-3,TRBD1,.
TGCAGTGCTAGTGAGCGGGGGGTGCTAGATACGCAGTATTTT,CSASERGVLDTQYF,TRBV20-1,TRBJ2-3,TRBD2,.
TGTGCCAGCAGCTTAGAAGGGACAGCTCTCCACGAGCAGTACTTC,CASSLEGTALHEQYF,TRBV13,TRBJ2-7,TRBD1,.
TGTGCCAGCATATGGGGGGCCCCTTCCTACGAGCAGTACTTC,CASIWGAPSYEQYF,TRBV9,TRBJ2-7,.,.
TGTGCCAGCAGCGCGATGGGACAGGGTCTTTACGAGCAGTACTTC,CASSAMGQGLYEQYF,TRBV9,TRBJ2-7,TRBD1,.
TGTGCCAGCAGCTTGACAGGGCCGAACACCGGGGAGCTGTTTTTT,CASSLTGPNTGELFF,TRBV7-9,TRBJ2-2,TRBD1,.
TGTGCCAGCAGCCAAGGGACAGGAGGTACGGGATTCGTGACCGGGGAGCTGTTTTTT,CASSQGTGGTGFVTGELFF,TRBV3-1,TRBJ2-2,TRBD1,.
TGTGCCAGCCAGTGGACTAGCGGCTACAATGAGCAGTTCTTC,CASQWTSGYNEQFF,TRBV27,TRBJ2-1,TRBD2,.
TGTGCCAGCAGTACCTTGGACGGCGACTATAGCAATCAGCCCCAGCATTTT,CASSTLDGDYSNQPQHF,TRBV27,TRBJ1-5,.,.
TGTGCCAGCACCCCCTGGGAGGCAAACCGTTTTTCGTGGGAGCAGTACTTC,CASTPWEANRFSWEQYF,TRBV28,TRBJ2-7,.,.
TGTGCCAGCAGCGAAACTAGCGGGAGAGAGCAGTACTTC,CASSETSGREQYF,TRBV9,TRBJ2-7,TRBD2,.
TGTGCTAGTGGTTTCTCGGGATACGGGGAGCTGTTTTTT,CASGFSGYGELFF,TRBV12-5,TRBJ2-2,.,once
TGTGCCAGCAGCGATTCCCCCCAGCGGGAGGGCCTAGAGACCCAGTACTTC,CASSDSPQREGLETQYF,TRBV9,TRBJ2-5,TRBD2,.
TGTGCCAGCAGTTTAACTAGCGGGAGTGGGCAGTTCTTC,CASSLTSGSGQFF,TRBV27,TRBJ2-1,TRBD2,.
TGTGCCAGCAGTTGGGGCAGGAGAACTGAAGCTTTCTTT,CASSWGRRTEAFF,TRBV27,TRBJ1-1,.,once
TGTGCCAGCAGTTTTTACAGGTCGACAGATACGCAGTATTTT,CASSFYRSTDTQYF,TRBV28,TRBJ2-3,.,.
TGTGCCAGCAGTTACTCGCAGGGGGCCCAAAACATTCAGTACTTC,CASSYSQGAQNIQYF,TRBV6-5,TRBJ2-4,TRBD1,.
TGTGCCAGCAGTGATTGGGACTTACCTTACGAGCAGTACTTC,CASSDWDLPYEQYF,TRBV25-1,TRBJ2-7,.,.
TGTGCCAGCAGCCAAACCTGGCAGGGCACCTTC,CASSQTWQGTF,TRBV5-4,TRBJ1-2,.,.
TGTGCCACCAGTGATTTAGTGACGGGGTTCAACACCGGGGAGCTGTTTTTT,CATSDLVTGFNTGELFF,TRBV24-1,TRBJ2-2,.,.
TGTGCCAGCAGTTTACCCTCCGGAAATACGCAGTATTTT,CASSLPSGNTQYF,TRBV27,TRBJ2-3,.,.
TGTGCCAGCAGCTCGGACAGGGCCCCATCTAACTATGGCTACACCTTC,CASSSDRAPSNYGYTF,TRBV11-2,TRBJ1-2,TRBD1,.
TGCAGTGCTAGAGAGGGACCGCGTCTTTACGAGCAGTACTTC,CSAREGPRLYEQYF,TRBV20-1,TRBJ2-7,.,.
TGTGCCAGCAAACCGGGACAGGAGGGGTATGGCTACACCTTC,CASKPGQEGYGYTF,TRBV28,TRBJ1-2,TRBD1,.
TGTGCCAGCAGCTTATCCCGGACTCATAGCAATCAGCCCCAGCATTTT,CASSLSRTHSNQPQHF,TRBV7-8,TRBJ1-5,.,few
TGTGCCAGCAGTTTACTTTACACTGGGGCGCGATCCTACGAGCAGTACTTC,CASSLLYTGARSYEQYF,TRBV27,TRBJ2-7,.,.
TGTGCCAGCAGTCCCCCCCCCGGGACCAAGAAAGAGCAGTACTTC,CASSPPPGTKKEQYF,TRBV12-3/TRBV12-4,TRBJ2-7,.,.
TGTGCAAGTCGCTTACAGACAACTAGGGAGTGCCTAGCCAAAAACATTCAGTACTTC,CASRLQTTRECLAKNIQYF,TRBV12-2,TRBJ2-4,.,.
TGTGCCAGCAGCCACCCTGGGGCCAACGTCCTGACTTTC,CASSHPGANVLTF,TRBV27,TRBJ2-6,.,.
TGTGCCAGCAGTGAGCCAGGGTTGGGCAATGAGCAGTTCTTC,CASSEPGLGNEQFF,TRBV2,TRBJ2-1,.,.
TGTGCCAGCAGTTCCCCGGACAGGGGCGGAGAGACCCAGTACTTC,CASSSPDRGGETQYF,TRBV27,TRBJ2-5,TRBD1,.
TGTGCCAGCAGCCGAATTACAGACTCCTACGAGCAGTACTTC,CASSRITDSYEQYF,TRBV7-9,TRBJ2-7,.,.
TGTGCCAGCAGTTTATCGAGATTGCGGGAGCAGTACTTC,CASSLSRLREQYF,TRBV27,TRBJ2-7,.,few
TGTGCCAGCAGCCCAGGGACTAGCGGGAGAAAGGAGACCCAGTACTTC,CASSPGTSGRKETQYF,TRBV9,TRBJ2-5,TRBD2,.
TGTGCCAGCAGTCCACCCGGGACAGGGGGCCGTAATGAGCAGTTCTTC,CASSPPGTGGRNEQFF,TRBV28,TRBJ2-1,TRBD1,.
TGTGCCAGCTCACCGGCGAAGGGTCAGGGGCTATTCTATGGCTACACCTTC,CASSPAKGQGLFYGYTF,TRBV18,TRBJ1-2,.,.
TGTGCCAGCATTCCCGGGGACCGTCGCACAGATACGCAGTATTTT,CASIPGDRRTDTQYF,TRBV11-2,TRBJ2-3,.,once
TGTGCCAGCACCGCACAGGGGACGGGCTCCTACGAGCAGTACTTC,CASTAQGTGSYEQYF,TRBV6-1,TRBJ2-7,TRBD1,few
TGTGCCAGCAGCCCCCCGGTCGGGAAAGAGCAGTTCTTC,CASSPPVGKEQFF,TRBV7-9,TRBJ2-1,.,.
TGCGCCAGCAGTCAACTAGCGGAGCGCGAGCAGTACTTC,CASSQLAEREQYF,TRBV4-1,TRBJ2-7,TRBD2,.
TGTGCCACCAGCACTGGCTCCAGGGCCCTTGGGGAAAAACTGTTTTTT,CATSTGSRALGEKLFF,TRBV15,TRBJ1-4,.,.
TGTGCCAGCAGTTACTCGAGAGCGAGGGGGGAGCTGTTTTTT,CASSYSRARGELFF,TRBV6-5,TRBJ2-2,.,once
TGTGCCAGCAGTTTTAGTGACAGTCTCAATGAGCAGTTCTTC,CASSFSDSLNEQFF,TRBV6-5,TRBJ2-1,.,.
TGTGCCAGCAGCTTCGGACTAGGACACAATGAGCAGTTCTTC,CASSFGLGHNEQFF,TRBV13,TRBJ2-1,TRBD2,.
TGTGCCAGCAGTCAGAGCTCCTATAATTCACCCCTCCACTTT,CASSQSSYNSPLHF,TRBV6-5,TRBJ1-6,.,.
TGTGCCAGCAGCCTAGCCCGGGGGCCTTTTAACACCGGGGAGCTGTTTTTT,CASSLARGPFNTGELFF,TRBV7-2,TRBJ2-2,.,.
TGCAGCGTTGGGCACCCCGGCACAGATACGCAGTATTTT,CSVGHPGTDTQYF,TRBV29-1,TRBJ2-3,.,.
TGTGCCAGCAGCTTAGAGGGGAGCGGGAGGGGCTACAATGAGCAGTTCTTC,CASSLEGSGRGYNEQFF,TRBV13,TRBJ2-1,TRBD2,.
TGTGCCAGCAGCGTAGCTCCGGGGGGTTTCGAGCAGTTCTTC,CASSVAPGGFEQFF,TRBV9,TRBJ2-1,TRBD2,.
TGTGCCAGCAGTGAACCGGGACAGGGCTCCTACGAGCAGTACTTC,CASSEPGQGSYEQYF,TRBV6-1,TRBJ2-7,TRBD1,.
TGTGCCATCAGTGACTTGGGCGAAGGTTCACCCCTCCACTTT,CAISDLGEGSPLHF,TRBV10-3,TRBJ1-6,.,.
TGTGCCAGCAGCCAAGAAGGACGGGGCACAGATACGCAGTATTTT,CASSQEGRGTDTQYF,TRBV4-2,TRBJ2-3,.,.
TGTGCCAGCAGCCAGCAGACGGAGGGCCTAGGTCGAGAGCAGTATTTT,CASSQQTEGLGREQYF,TRBV3-1,TRBJ2-3,.,once